The rows below give T cell receptor beta chains drawn from one sample of a study of CD8 T cells in Susac syndrome. Each CDR3 protein is one row after TCRdb ran MiXCR on the immunoSEQ multiplex PCR reads. Among about 140,000 distinct CDR3 sequences, roughly 94% were seen once, and the ten largest hold roughly 0.14%. Sequenced sample: CD4+ T cells from PBMCs. The receptors stem from a human donor with Susac syndrome. The CDR3 runs from the conserved cysteine through the conserved F or W. Fields, in order: CDR3 protein, CDR3 DNA, J gene, D gene, clone size, V gene. D genes are given only for firm matches. Size values are once, few and many counts, or a class for expanded clones, and some rows have none.

CDR3: CSVGTGARNQPQHF
DNA: TGCAGCGTGGGGACAGGGGCCCGCAATCAGCCCCAGCATTTT
J: TRBJ1-5
D: TRBD1
size: NA
V: TRBV29-1

CDR3: CAWSNDNVLTF
DNA: TGTGCCTGGAGCAACGACAACGTCCTGACTTTC
J: TRBJ2-6
D: NA
size: NA
V: TRBV30

CDR3: CASRSLAGAPYEQYF
DNA: TGCGCCAGCAGAAGTCTAGCGGGAGCGCCGTACGAGCAGTACTTC
J: TRBJ2-7
D: TRBD2
size: NA
V: TRBV5-1

CDR3: CASSTRLNTEAFF
DNA: TGTGCCAGCAGTACAAGGTTGAACACTGAAGCTTTCTTT
J: TRBJ1-1
D: NA
size: NA
V: TRBV6-5

CDR3: CASSQRTSGRQSGEQYF
DNA: TGTGCCAGCAGCCAGAGGACTAGCGGGAGACAATCGGGCGAGCAGTACTTC
J: TRBJ2-7
D: TRBD2
size: NA
V: TRBV3-1

CDR3: CASSSVRSSPLHF
DNA: TGTGCCAGCAGTTCGGTGAGGAGTTCACCCCTCCACTTT
J: TRBJ1-6
D: NA
size: NA
V: TRBV27

CDR3: CSARVIGNSPLHF
DNA: TGCAGTGCTAGGGTGATCGGAAATTCACCCCTCCACTTT
J: TRBJ1-6
D: NA
size: NA
V: TRBV20-1

CDR3: CASSPGQGLVNTEAFF
DNA: TGCGCCAGCAGCCCCGGACAGGGGTTGGTGAACACTGAAGCTTTCTTT
J: TRBJ1-1
D: TRBD1
size: NA
V: TRBV5-1

CDR3: CSARFLTGTGEAFF
DNA: TGCAGTGCTAGATTTCTTACTGGCACGGGTGAAGCTTTCTTT
J: TRBJ1-1
D: NA
size: NA
V: TRBV20-1

CDR3: CASSPPVETQYF
DNA: TGTGCCAGCTCACCACCGGTAGAGACCCAGTACTTC
J: TRBJ2-5
D: NA
size: NA
V: TRBV18

CDR3: CASSDLVTAGEQYF
DNA: TGTGCCAGCAGCGATTTAGTGACAGCGGGGGAGCAGTACTTC
J: TRBJ2-7
D: TRBD2
size: NA
V: TRBV11-2

CDR3: CAWRGPLWGTEAFF
DNA: TGTGCCTGGAGAGGTCCCTTATGGGGAACTGAAGCTTTCTTT
J: TRBJ1-1
D: NA
size: NA
V: TRBV30

CDR3: CATSDSRGPEQYF
DNA: TGTGCCACCAGTGATTCCCGGGGTCCCGAGCAGTACTTC
J: TRBJ2-7
D: NA
size: NA
V: TRBV24-1

CDR3: CSVVGQSTTNVLTF
DNA: TGCAGCGTAGTGGGACAGAGCACCACCAACGTCCTGACTTTC
J: TRBJ2-6
D: TRBD1
size: NA
V: TRBV29-1

CDR3: CSGVGDYEQYF
DNA: TGCAGTGGGGTAGGGGACTACGAGCAGTACTTC
J: TRBJ2-7
D: NA
size: NA
V: TRBV29-1

CDR3: CSALQKSGANVLTF
DNA: TGCAGTGCCTTACAGAAGTCTGGGGCCAACGTCCTGACTTTC
J: TRBJ2-6
D: NA
size: once
V: TRBV20-1

CDR3: CASSKRTGVNTEAFF
DNA: TGTGCCAGCAGTAAAAGGACAGGGGTGAACACTGAAGCTTTCTTT
J: TRBJ1-1
D: TRBD1
size: NA
V: TRBV12-3/TRBV12-4

CDR3: CSVEGGRTGYEQYF
DNA: TGCAGCGTTGAAGGTGGGAGGACCGGCTACGAGCAGTACTTC
J: TRBJ2-7
D: NA
size: once
V: TRBV29-1

CDR3: CASSLGGKYGYTF
DNA: TGTGCCAGCAGCTTAGGAGGGAAATATGGCTACACCTTC
J: TRBJ1-2
D: NA
size: NA
V: TRBV7-8

CDR3: CSVYLWRDTEAFF
DNA: TGCAGCGTCTATCTCTGGAGGGACACTGAAGCTTTCTTT
J: TRBJ1-1
D: NA
size: NA
V: TRBV29-1

CDR3: CSANPGLAGEDADTQYF
DNA: TGCAGTGCTAACCCCGGACTAGCGGGAGAGGATGCAGATACGCAGTATTTT
J: TRBJ2-3
D: TRBD2
size: once
V: TRBV20-1

CDR3: CASSGRVSGANVLTF
DNA: TGTGCCAGCAGCGGCAGGGTCTCTGGGGCCAACGTCCTGACTTTC
J: TRBJ2-6
D: NA
size: NA
V: TRBV7-9

CDR3: CASSEPGWGNQPQHF
DNA: TGTGCCAGCAGTGAACCAGGGTGGGGCAATCAGCCCCAGCATTTT
J: TRBJ1-5
D: NA
size: NA
V: TRBV25-1

CDR3: CSARRLAQGPTDTQYF
DNA: TGCAGTGCTAGGAGACTAGCGCAAGGCCCAACAGATACGCAGTATTTT
J: TRBJ2-3
D: TRBD2
size: NA
V: TRBV20-1

CDR3: CASSPKGHTNSPLHF
DNA: TGTGCCAGCAGCCCAAAGGGACACACCAATTCACCCCTCCACTTT
J: TRBJ1-6
D: NA
size: NA
V: TRBV5-4

CDR3: CASSPYGEGRNIQYF
DNA: TGTGCCAGCTCACCCTACGGGGAGGGGCGAAACATTCAGTACTTC
J: TRBJ2-4
D: TRBD2
size: NA
V: TRBV18

CDR3: CATSRTHLPLGQETQYF
DNA: TGTGCCACCAGCAGAACCCACCTCCCATTGGGCCAAGAGACCCAGTACTTC
J: TRBJ2-5
D: NA
size: NA
V: TRBV15

CDR3: CASSVDKVRSYEQYF
DNA: TGTGCCAGCAGTGTGGACAAAGTCAGATCCTACGAGCAGTACTTC
J: TRBJ2-7
D: NA
size: NA
V: TRBV2

CDR3: CSARRAGRSNEQFF
DNA: TGCAGTGCTAGAAGGGCGGGGCGCAGCAATGAGCAGTTCTTC
J: TRBJ2-1
D: NA
size: NA
V: TRBV20-1

CDR3: CSARRGSTDTQYF
DNA: TGCAGTGCTAGGCGGGGTAGCACAGATACGCAGTATTTT
J: TRBJ2-3
D: NA
size: NA
V: TRBV20-1

CDR3: CASSYNRATQETQYF
DNA: TGTGCCAGCAGTTACAACAGGGCTACCCAAGAGACCCAGTACTTC
J: TRBJ2-5
D: NA
size: NA
V: TRBV6-5

CDR3: CSASGFTDTQYF
DNA: TGCAGTGCTAGCGGCTTCACAGATACGCAGTATTTT
J: TRBJ2-3
D: NA
size: NA
V: TRBV20-1

CDR3: CASSTPTDLETQYF
DNA: TGTGCCAGTTCTACCCCCACAGACTTGGAGACCCAGTACTTC
J: TRBJ2-5
D: NA
size: NA
V: TRBV6-2/TRBV6-3

CDR3: CASSAQGTDTQYF
DNA: TGTGCCAGCAGCGCACAGGGCACAGATACGCAGTATTTT
J: TRBJ2-3
D: NA
size: NA
V: TRBV7-2

CDR3: CASSQGESSGNTIYF
DNA: TGTGCCAGCAGCCAAGGGGAGAGCTCTGGAAACACCATATATTTT
J: TRBJ1-3
D: NA
size: NA
V: TRBV4-2

CDR3: CASSQWPLAGGNEQYF
DNA: TGCGCCAGCAGCCAATGGCCACTAGCGGGAGGAAACGAGCAGTACTTC
J: TRBJ2-7
D: TRBD2
size: once
V: TRBV4-1

CDR3: CSVEGRGLEAFF
DNA: TGCAGCGTTGAAGGTCGAGGACTTGAAGCTTTCTTT
J: TRBJ1-1
D: NA
size: NA
V: TRBV29-1

CDR3: CASSAERGRNQPQHF
DNA: TGTGCCAGCAGCGCGGAGAGGGGGAGGAATCAGCCCCAGCATTTT
J: TRBJ1-5
D: NA
size: NA
V: TRBV2

CDR3: CASSLRGGPETQYF
DNA: TGTGCCAGCAGCTTACGGGGGGGCCCAGAGACCCAGTACTTC
J: TRBJ2-5
D: TRBD2
size: NA
V: TRBV5-6

CDR3: CASSLSTGGTRAFF
DNA: TGTGCCAGCAGTTTATCGACAGGCGGGACGCGTGCTTTCTTT
J: TRBJ1-1
D: NA
size: once
V: TRBV27

CDR3: CATSDLHPPGGTEAFF
DNA: TGTGCCACCAGTGATTTGCACCCCCCCGGGGGGACTGAAGCTTTCTTT
J: TRBJ1-1
D: NA
size: NA
V: TRBV24-1

CDR3: CASSPRVTEFETQYF
DNA: TGTGCCAGCAGCCCTCGGGTCACGGAGTTCGAGACCCAGTACTTC
J: TRBJ2-5
D: NA
size: NA
V: TRBV7-2

CDR3: CASSQDRRRQYF
DNA: TGTGCCAGCAGCCAAGATAGAAGGAGGCAGTACTTC
J: TRBJ2-7
D: NA
size: NA
V: TRBV3-1

CDR3: CSARDREVQPQHF
DNA: TGCAGTGCTAGGGACAGGGAGGTACAGCCCCAGCATTTT
J: TRBJ1-5
D: TRBD1
size: NA
V: TRBV20-1

CDR3: CSARDTGQTGETQYF
DNA: TGCAGTGCTAGAGATACTGGACAGACAGGAGAGACCCAGTACTTC
J: TRBJ2-5
D: NA
size: NA
V: TRBV20-1

CDR3: CSAPPTGQETQYF
DNA: TGCAGTGCCCCCCCGACAGGGCAAGAGACCCAGTACTTC
J: TRBJ2-5
D: TRBD1
size: NA
V: TRBV20-1